A selection of T cell receptor beta chains follows, all from one sample in a study of post-analysis software for immune sequencing data. One entry per CDR3 protein, called by TCRdb with MiXCR from the PCR reads. In the table there are around 440,000 distinct CDR3 sequences, roughly 45% of which are singletons. The sequenced sample consisted of blood. These receptors were taken from a girl aged 5 to 17 with multiple sclerosis. Both conserved end residues are part of each CDR3. Expanded clones are given a class, and other clones once, few, many or no size at all.

clone_size	v_call	j_call	cdr3_aa
few	TRBV6-1	TRBJ2-6	CASSFLTGPGQGSGANVLTF
NA	TRBV5-1	TRBJ2-7	CASSLEVTSYEQYF
NA	TRBV3-1	TRBJ1-1	CASSRDRGSTEAFF
NA	TRBV28	TRBJ2-5	CASSLTADDQETQYF
NA	TRBV29-1	TRBJ1-4	CSVPQGLNEKLFF
few	TRBV7-3	TRBJ1-6	CASSLPGPNSPLHF
NA	TRBV7-3	TRBJ1-4	CASSVDGGTNEKLFF
NA	TRBV5-4	TRBJ2-5	CASSSYLAGVETQYF
NA	TRBV5-6	NA	CASSLGVDAETQYF
NA	TRBV7-3	TRBJ2-1	CASSPRVGYNNEQFF
few	TRBV28	NA	CASSAISGVLETQYF
NA	TRBV5-1	NA	CASSFPSGFYNEQYF
few	TRBV6-1	TRBJ2-3	CASSQSGGRSTDTQYF
NA	TRBV7-2	TRBJ1-1	CASSLKTGMNTEAFF
NA	TRBV5-1	TRBJ2-7	CASSLALADYEQYF
NA	TRBV6-2/TRBV6-3	TRBJ2-1	CASSRWDREQFF
many	TRBV7-7	TRBJ2-7	CAVGQWDQSLSYEQYF
few	TRBV20-1	TRBJ2-3	CSAPTVAHDTQYF